Listed here are 10 T cell receptor beta chains from one sample, sequenced in a study of blood T cell repertoires in COVID-19. Some clones are missing from TCRdb's copy, which holds only in-frame ones; the method was immunoSEQ multiplex PCR. The table lists about 140,000 clones, 70% to 90% of them singletons. The sequenced sample consisted of peripheral blood. The receptors were gathered from a man in his sixties or seventies with acute or convalescent COVID-19.

The J gene is TRBJ1-3, the V gene TRBV10-2; TRBD1 aligns across 9 bases. Trimming removed 10 bases from V and 4 bases from J; junction bases left unmatched: 5. Germline V gene sequence: CDR1 WSHSY, CDR2 SAAADI. This CDR3 has 13 amino acids. Written as DNA, the CDR3 is TGCGCCACTGAGACAGGGGGAGGAAACACCATATATTTT. Translation: CATETGGGNTIYF.

There are a few counts of this clone. The V call is TRBV12-3 or TRBV12-4, the J call TRBJ1-2, with D unclear. This CDR3 has 12 amino acids. The ends were cut back, 2 bases at V and 6 bases at J, with 7 bases in the middle. CDR3 sequence (DNA): TGTGCCAGCAGTTTAAGAGGGAATGGCTACACCTTC. Translated: CASSLRGNGYTF.

The V and J genes are TRBV5-4 and TRBJ2-7; 9 bases are shared with TRBD1. V lost 5 bases to trimming and J lost 5 bases; unmatched junction nucleotides: 8. CDR1 and CDR2 from the germline V gene are SGHNT and YYREEE (reference sequence). The CDR3 runs to 14 residues. CDR3 sequence: CASRRTGVADEQYF. CDR3 in DNA: TGTGCCAGCAGGCGGACAGGGGTCGCCGACGAGCAGTACTTC.

CDR3 protein: CASSSRFSYGYTF. CDR3 sequence (DNA): TGTGCCAGCAGTTCCAGGTTCTCCTATGGCTACACCTTC. The chain carries TRBV27 and TRBJ1-2, with D uncertain. Trimming cost V 4 bases and J 4 bases, with 10 bases left between them. The length of the CDR3 is 13 residues. From germline, CDR1 is MNHEY and CDR2 SMNVEV (reference sequence).

The V gene is TRBV6-1, the J gene TRBJ2-7; no clear D. The germline V gene has CDR1 MNHNS and CDR2 SASEGT. V lost 2 bases to trimming and J lost 7 bases, with 15 bases between them. The CDR3 runs 14 residues. The CDR3 region is CASSELRVGAEQYF. The CDR3 DNA sequence: TGTGCCAGCAGTGAACTTCGGGTCGGAGCGGAGCAGTACTTC.

The V and J genes are TRBV11-2 and TRBJ2-1; 8 bases agree with TRBD2. CDR1 is SGHAT and CDR2 is FQNNGV in the germline V gene. V shed 1 base, J shed 7 bases, and the junction held 9 bases outside the gene matches. The CDR3 covers 16 residues. The CDR3 reads CASSLGGSGRKNEQFF. CDR3 sequence (DNA): TGTGCCAGCAGCTTAGGAGGGAGCGGGAGAAAGAATGAGCAGTTCTTC.

This sequence joins TRBV5-1 and TRBJ2-7; perhaps TRBD2 as D (6 bases). CDR1 and CDR2 from the germline V gene are SGHRS and YFSETQ. V was cut by 2 bases and J by 9 bases, with 9 bases left in between. This CDR3 has 11 amino acids. The CDR3 loop reads CASSFGTWQYF. The CDR3 DNA reads as TGCGCCAGCAGCTTCGGGACTTGGCAGTACTTC.

The gene calls are TRBV18 and TRBJ2-1, with 8 bases fitting TRBD2. CDR1 is KGHSH and CDR2 is LQKENI in the germline V gene. Trimming removed 6 bases from V and 7 bases from J; junction bases left unmatched: 8. The CDR3 totals 14 residues. The chain's CDR3 is CASSREGVVNEQFF. The CDR3 DNA is TGTGCCAGCTCCCGGGAGGGGGTGGTGAATGAGCAGTTCTTC.

This clone was counted only a few times. V gene TRBV28 combines with J gene TRBJ1-2; 9 bases map to TRBD1. Losses at the gene ends were 6 bases for V and 4 bases for J; bases not matched to a gene: 9. The length of the CDR3 is 15 residues. Germline V gene sequence: CDR1 MDHEN, CDR2 SYDVKM. CDR3 loop: CASRLQGARIYGYTF. In DNA form, the CDR3 reads TGTGCCAGCAGATTACAGGGGGCGCGAATCTATGGCTACACCTTC.

The V call is TRBV19, the J call TRBJ1-4, with D maybe TRBD1 (5 bases). Per germline, CDR1 LNHDA and CDR2 SQIVND (reference sequence). This CDR3 region has 15 residues. Between the trimmed V and J ends, which lost 4 bases and 0 bases, there was a span of 9 bases. CDR3 in DNA: TGTGCCAGTAGTACCATAGGGGCAACTAATGAAAAACTGTTTTTT. This translates into CASSTIGATNEKLFF. The entire variable domain, with the rest obtained from reference TRBV19 and TRBJ1-4, is as follows: DGGITQSPKYLFRKEGQNVTLSCEQNLNHDAMYWYRQDPGQGLRLIYYSQIVNDFQKGDIAEGYSVSREKKESFPLTVTSAQKNPTAFYLCASSTIGATNEKLFFGSGTQLSVL.